This T cell receptor (beta chain) is drawn from a study of cytomegalovirus exposure and HLA in healthy donors (TCRdb year 2017). Study-level background: According to an earlier analysis of several hundred of the donors, 150 million to 200 million T cells yielded roughly 110 million unique TCR beta sequences and around 300 Gb of sequence data. Typing coverage differed by locus: A, B, C, DRB1 and DQB1 were typed in roughly 629-630 donors, DQA1 in about 500, DPA1 in some 610, and DPB1 in about 450. Both class I and class II loci were covered by HLA typing, at four-digit resolution. The study profiled the T cell repertoires of approximately 700 subjects by immunosequencing and related them to cytomegalovirus serostatus. Along with the approximately 600-subject first cohort, a separate validation cohort of over a hundred different subjects was used. An earlier analysis of 500 to 650 of the donors applied high-throughput TCR beta sequencing to assess whether each TCR beta V gene segment acted as functional or pseudogenic. A later genetic analysis took genome-wide SNP genotypes for about three fifths of the roughly 670 donors and used that subset as a discovery cohort. To study patterns of TCR occurrence, a later analysis re-analyzed previously published TCR beta repertoires from 600 to 750 donors and added high-resolution HLA genotyping. The genetic ancestry cluster associated with self-reported Caucasian donors included about 84% of the 300 to 400 genotyped donors. To predict cytomegalovirus infection status, the study brought together high-throughput TCR immunosequencing, statistical association of individual TCRs with disease status, and machine learning. Because of strong linkage in the cohort, five DR-DQ haplotypes were treated as single units for association and clustering. The later analysis used no new phenotypic data to find candidate immune exposures, relying instead on TCR beta sequences and their occurrence across donors. Across approximately 400 genotyped donors of the cohort, an average of roughly 230,000 unique TCR beta nucleotide sequences per donor were sequenced, and 15% to 20% of those sequences were non-productive. Approximately 310 gigabases of sequencing data and tens of millions of unique TCR sequences were included in an early release covering under 650 HLA-typed donors. The study aimed to test whether cataloging public T cell receptors could reveal signatures of past pathogen exposure. All discovery cohort repertoires had been generated on a single sequencing platform. Donor age, sex, ethnicity and CMV serostatus were compiled alongside the repertoire data. Overall study outcomes, separate from this receptor: While some public TCRs were present in many individuals, most TCR sequences turned up only very rarely across donors. CMV serostatus was the only immune exposure information available for the cohort. Linkage disequilibrium might explain the correlated functional status among segregating V segments, but an unknown experimental factor could not be ruled out. A cluster of highly shared sequence variants was judged likely to be a technical artifact of the sequencing pipeline. A later analysis found that HLA-associated TCR beta chains were more clonally expanded and had lower generation probabilities than equally common non-associated chains. The classifier was reported to diagnose cytomegalovirus status with high specificity and sensitivity in both the original and validation cohorts. The presence/absence analyses assumed that sequencing depth was roughly uniform across donors, and that assumption may not be true. Because counts were too low, approximately 15 rarely observed V segments, including chromosome 9 orphons, were excluded from the earlier analysis of some 540 of the donors. In a later analysis, some 17,000 TCR beta sequences were associated with specific HLA alleles at a false discovery rate of 0.05. The study listed 150 to 200 TCR beta chains as associated with cytomegalovirus. HLA typing was unavailable for some donors at each locus, so association tests used only the typed subset. In a later analysis, the rate of TCR association differed among HLA loci, with DRB1 alleles having the most associated TCRs and HLA-C alleles having the fewest. According to the authors, the approach could potentially be generalized to other disease states and immunological phenotypes. A further reported finding was that TCR beta sequences accurately predicted the HLA-A and HLA-B alleles for most subjects in the first cohort. Three of the identified cytomegalovirus-associated TCR beta chains were confirmed in vitro to be specific for cytomegalovirus antigens. According to a later analysis, parvovirus B19, influenza, CMV and Epstein-Barr virus appeared linked to several top co-occurrence clusters. In an earlier analysis of several hundred of the donors, most TCR beta V segments were observed in productive rearrangements about 87% or about 30% of the time, broadly matching IMGT annotations. This cohort had only TCR beta chains sequenced, and the lack of alpha or paired-chain data limited which features could be detected. In a later genetic analysis, a missense DCLRE1C variant was associated with V-gene and J-gene trimming of TCR beta chains, and the association was replicated in an independent cohort. According to a later analysis, most CMV-associated TCR beta chains appeared to be HLA-restricted, and the HLA associations seemed to be driven largely by CMV exposure. In a later genetic analysis, fewer N-insertions in productive TCRs were reported among donors in an Asian-associated ancestry cluster than the approximately 710-donor mean. When HLA alleles, especially DR and DQ, strongly co-occurred, TCR associations were difficult to assign to individual alleles. Some IMGT-functional V segments, including TRBV6-2 and TRBV6-3, could not be told apart with the 87-base-pair reads, so those segments were excluded.

The germline V gene yields SQVTM for CDR1 and ANQGSEA for CDR2. Clipping removes 4 bases from V and 2 bases from J, with 6 as the unmatched junction base count. The CDR3 sequence holds 14 residues, the cysteine and phenylalanine included. Here the CDR3 DNA is all that survives: 42 bases in frame from base 1. The cohort consisted of hundreds of healthy bone marrow donors. At the time of sampling, every cohort member was nominally healthy, though immune exposures that went unrecorded were likely present. The donor tested CMV seronegative, placing the donor among the roughly 350 seronegative members of the cohort. A peripheral blood sample was collected from each donor, and TCR beta sequencing was performed on peripheral blood mononuclear cells. The Qiagen DNeasy Blood Extraction Kit was used to extract genomic DNA from the blood cell samples. Library method: the immunoSEQ multiplex PCR assay. For the multiplex PCR, a mixture combining 60 forward primers for TCR Vbeta segments and 13 reverse primers for TCR Jbeta segments was used. The CDR3 region of rearranged TCR beta genes was amplified from genomic DNA with a multiplex PCR assay. The Illumina HiSeq System was used to sequence the amplified TCR beta libraries as 87-base-pair reads. As for the authors' bioinformatics: A later analysis counted some 74 million unique TCR beta chains across the 550 to 800 repertoires, and around 9.9 million of these chains were shared by at least two donors. Raw reads were error-corrected and collapsed into unique sequences with a nearest-neighbor algorithm that merged closely related sequences to remove PCR and sequencing errors. V, D and J gene segments were assigned by aligning CDR3 sequences to IMGT reference sequences. Each retained sequence needed at least a six-nucleotide match to both a V gene segment and a J gene segment. A rearrangement was called productive if the CDR3 had no stop codons and remained in frame with V and J, and every other rearrangement was called non-productive. CDR3 was defined according to IMGT convention as the region running from the second conserved V-encoded cysteine to the conserved J-encoded phenylalanine. In an earlier analysis of around 640 of the donors, sequences lacking an unambiguous match to a single V gene segment were excluded. An earlier analysis of fewer than 750 of the donors called V segments functional above 56.7% productive rearrangements and segregating when the between-donor standard deviation exceeded 5%. A statistical classification framework was built for diagnosing cytomegalovirus status from the catalog of TCR beta chain sequences. In a later analysis, TCR nucleotide sequences were compared against IMGT/GENE-DB human TR gene sequences so that V and J genes could be assigned. A later analysis assigned CDR3 sequences and most-parsimonious VDJ recombination scenarios with the TCRdist pipeline. A later analysis defined each TCR beta chain by its CDR3 amino acid sequence plus V-gene family, and excluded reads lacking a unique V-gene family. In a later analysis, around 650 highly shared, low-generation-probability nucleotide sequences were removed to address suspected cross-contamination and a sequencing artifact. A later analysis calculated a clonal expansion index for each public chain from normalized within-repertoire ranks of inferred template counts. A later analysis computed generation probabilities with a VDJ recombination model fitted to out-of-frame rearrangements, and checked the results against IGoR. A later analysis scored TCR-TCR, TCR-HLA and TCR-CMV co-occurrence with hypergeometric tests, applying a repertoire-size bias correction to TCR pairs. In a later analysis, false discovery rates were estimated by permuting HLA or CMV assignments 20 times. In a later analysis, co-occurring TCRs were grouped using DBSCAN, with TCRdist sequence similarity added in when clustering inside HLA-allele-positive subsets. Repertoires with fewer than 30,000 or more than 120,000 public chains, plus five repertoires with anomalous nucleotide sharing, were excluded from co-occurrence clustering. This is the immuneACCESS table as TCRdb keeps it, with only in-frame sequences that have V and J called. A part of the clones is gone; compared with another copy, unresolved V genes explain less than half, and the rest is unexplained. V, J and clone size derive from that table, while D and trimming were established from the DNA sequence. Across this sample there are about 130,000 clones, with about 8.5% seen only once. The ten largest clones add up to under 7% of the sample.

Of note for this clone: The antigen it binds to is not known. Nothing much larger sits one base from this clone, and base qualities are not available.

The receptor was isolated from a man aged 35 to 55 in good health and CMV-seronegative. The rearranged chain carries TRBV29-1 and TRBJ2-7; 9 bases in between match TRBD1. Sequencing used PBMCs. This receptor carries the CDR3 CSVVLGTGPYEQYF. The DNA sequence is TGCAGCGTTGTTTTAGGGACAGGGCCCTACGAGCAGTACTTC.